Below, 22 T cell receptor beta chains from the same sample are listed, as sequenced in a study of blood T cell repertoires in COVID-19. TCRdb's table, derived via immunoSEQ multiplex PCR, lists solely in-frame clones and lacks some. The sample has under 130,000 clones; roughly four fifths are singletons. The sample taken for sequencing was peripheral blood. These receptors were collected from a man between 65 and 85 years old with active or convalescent COVID-19.

V usage is TRBV12-2 and J usage is TRBJ1-6; whether TRBD1, the table's D call, matches the DNA was not checked. TRBV12-2 is classified as a pseudogene. The CDR3 has 16 residues. CDR3 protein: CASRLFRDRGESPLHF. CDR3 nucleotide sequence: TGTGCAAGTCGCTTGTTCCGGGACAGGGGTGAGTCACCCCTCCACTTT.

This clone was counted between two and nine times. The chain combines TRBV2 with TRBJ2-2; possible D gene TRBD1, 6 bases. There are 18 residues in the CDR3. Trimming left V 5 bases short and J 3 bases short, with 22 bases between. Germline values: CDR1 SNHLY, CDR2 FYNNEI. The CDR3 DNA is TGTGCCAGCAGTCCCCTCAGTTTCACAGGGTACGACACCGGGGAGCTGTTTTTT. It yields the protein CASSPLSFTGYDTGELFF.

The table lists this clone with a few counts. DNA for the CDR3: TGTGCCAGCAGCCAAGACCTAGCACGATACGGCGAGCAGTACTTC. Protein sequence: CASSQDLARYGEQYF. The rearrangement joins TRBV3-1 (or the pseudogene TRBV3-2) to TRBJ2-7; TRBD2 might be the D (5 bases). CDR1 and CDR2 (germline): LGHDT, YNNKEL (reference sequence). The V end was cut by 0 bases, the J end by 6 bases, with 15 bases between. CDR3 length equals 15 residues.

The chain couples TRBV19 to TRBJ1-5; maybe TRBD1 (6 bases). Germline V gene lookup returns CDR1 LNHDA and CDR2 SQIVND (reference sequence). The V end lost 6 bases, the J end lost 4 bases, and 7 bases lay between the germline ends. CDR3 length: 12 amino acids. CDR3 in DNA: TGTGCCAGTAGACAGGGAAATCAGCCCCAGCATTTT. This encodes CASRQGNQPQHF. The full variable domain, completed using reference TRBV19 and TRBJ1-5, is DGGITQSPKYLFRKEGQNVTLSCEQNLNHDAMYWYRQDPGQGLRLIYYSQIVNDFQKGDIAEGYSVSREKKESFPLTVTSAQKNPTAFYLCASRQGNQPQHFGDGTRLSIL.

The J gene is TRBJ2-2, the V gene TRBV19, with a possible D match to TRBD2 (7 bases). V was trimmed by 4 bases and J by 6 bases, leaving 12 bases between them. The CDR3 is 14 residues long. The V gene's germline CDR1 is LNHDA and CDR2 SQIVND (reference sequence). The DNA of the CDR3 is TGTGCCAGTAGTACTCAAGGGGGGGCCGGGGAGCTGTTTTTT. Translating gives CASSTQGGAGELFF.

This clone was counted once. This chain connects TRBV7-3 to TRBJ2-1; D perhaps matches TRBD1 (5 bases). Trimming shortened V by 2 bases and J by 4 bases, and 15 bases separated the two germline ends. The CDR3 is 16 residues long. Per the germline V gene, CDR1 is SGHTA and CDR2 is FQGTGA. The CDR3 region is CASSLYGHLGYNEQFF. The CDR3 DNA follows: TGTGCCAGCAGCTTATACGGACATCTTGGGTACAATGAGCAGTTCTTC.

The genes are TRBV11-2 and TRBJ1-1; D not resolved. Trimming took off 2 bases at V and 1 base at J, with 8 bases between the two ends. The CDR3 length is 14 residues. From germline, CDR1 is SGHAT and CDR2 FQNNGV. CDR3 amino acids: CASSLITRNTEAFF. Written as DNA, the CDR3 is TGTGCCAGCAGCTTAATCACGAGGAACACTGAAGCTTTCTTT.

The chain has TRBV24-1 and TRBJ2-5, with 7 positions matching TRBD1. CDR3 length equals 13 residues. The junction had 1 base not matched to a gene; V was cut back by 4 bases and J by 3 bases. The germline CDR1 and CDR2 sequences are KGHDR and SFDVKD. CDR3 in DNA: TGTGCCACCAGTGAAGACAGGGAAGAGACCCAGTACTTC. Amino acids: CATSEDREETQYF.

The V gene is TRBV3-1 (or the pseudogene TRBV3-2), the J gene TRBJ2-7; 9 bases map to TRBD2. V lost 4 bases and J lost 0; bases outside the gene matches: 1. This CDR3 is built from 14 residues. Looked up from germline, CDR1 is LGHDT and CDR2 is YNNKEL (reference sequence). The CDR3: CASSLSGSSYEQYF. CDR3 coding DNA: TGTGCCAGCAGCCTTAGCGGGAGCTCCTACGAGCAGTACTTC.

The chain uses TRBV12-5 and TRBJ2-1; weak D call: TRBD2 (6 bases). Trimming shortened V by 0 bases and J by 6 bases, and 12 bases separated the two germline ends. The V gene's germline CDR1 is LGHNT and CDR2 FRNRAP. The CDR3 is 15 residues long. This CDR3 reads CASGLVLGGANEQFF. The CDR3 DNA reads TGTGCTAGTGGTTTGGTACTCGGCGGGGCCAATGAGCAGTTCTTC.

The genes are TRBV2 and TRBJ1-1; no definite D call. CDR1 and CDR2 from the germline V gene are SNHLY and FYNNEI. The CDR3 has 14 amino acids. The V end lost 3 bases, the J end lost 5 bases, and 13 bases lay between the germline ends. This chain's CDR3 is CASSEAGSGTEAFF. The CDR3 DNA sequence: TGTGCCAGCAGTGAGGCCGGGTCGGGGACTGAAGCTTTCTTT.

Turning to this clone: Other nucleotide sequences in the sample specify the same CDR3. The chain links TRBV9 to TRBJ2-3; tentative D call: TRBD2 (6 bases). CDR3 size: 14 residues. Per germline, CDR1 SGDLS and CDR2 YYNGEE. V shed 4 bases and J shed 0 bases, with 9 bases lying between them. The chain's CDR3 is CASSWGTSTDTQYF. The CDR3, as DNA: TGTGCCAGCAGCTGGGGGACTAGCACAGATACGCAGTATTTT.

This chain links TRBV4-1 with TRBJ1-5, with 7 bases fitting TRBD1. The CDR3 sequence is 17 residues long. Germline CDR1 MGHRA, CDR2 YSYEKL. V shed 3 bases, J shed 6 bases, and the junction held 14 bases outside the gene matches. CDR3 sequence: CASSHRSTGSFSQPQHF. CDR3 sequence (DNA): TGCGCCAGCAGCCACCGATCGACAGGGTCATTCAGTCAGCCCCAGCATTTT.

J is TRBJ2-2 and V is TRBV4-2, with TRBD1 as a possible D gene (6 bases). The CDR3 contains 17 residues. Germline CDR1 reads LGHNA; CDR2 reads YNFKEQ. The V end lost 3 bases, the J end lost 3 bases, and 17 bases lay between the germline ends. CDR3 amino acids: CASSHGVDRTYTGELFF. In DNA, the CDR3 is TGTGCCAGCAGCCATGGGGTCGACAGGACTTACACCGGGGAGCTGTTTTTT.

The chain employs TRBV7-6 and TRBJ2-3, with TRBD2 as a possible D gene (6 bases). The V gene lost 0 bases and the J gene lost 8 bases, with 21 bases spanning the gap. This CDR3 comprises 17 residues. Germline CDR1 is SGHVS and CDR2 is FNYEAQ. As DNA, the CDR3 is TGTGCCAGCAGCTTAGCGGGGACGGGACTTCCTTGGGTTACGCAGTATTTT. Encoded protein: CASSLAGTGLPWVTQYF. Full variable domain (missing parts from reference TRBV7-6 and TRBJ2-3): GAGVSQSPRYKVTKRGQDVALRCDPISGHVSLYWYRQALGQGPEFLTYFNYEAQQDKSGLPNDRFSAERPEGSISTLTIQRTEQRDSAMYRCASSLAGTGLPWVTQYFGPGTRLTVL.

This rearrangement joins TRBV6-5 to TRBJ1-6, with TRBD1 as a possible D gene (5 bases). The ends were cut back, 6 bases at V and 18 bases at J, with 18 bases in the middle. The CDR3 has 12 residues. Germline CDR1 MNHEY, CDR2 SVGAGI. The CDR3 DNA reads TGTGCCAGCAGATTAGAGGACACCCGCTCCCACTTT. Translated, it gives CASRLEDTRSHF.

This rearrangement joins TRBV10-1 to TRBJ2-7, with D unresolved. V dropped 0 bases and J dropped 2 bases, with 5 bases sitting between them. Germline CDR1 and CDR2: WNHNN and SYGVQD (reference sequence). The CDR3 spans 13 residues. CDR3 sequence reads: CASSESSAYEQYF. The CDR3, as DNA: TGCGCCAGCAGTGAGTCGAGCGCCTACGAGCAGTACTTC.

This clone showed up just once. DNA for the CDR3: TGTGCCAGCTCACCATCGCAGGTCTACGAGCAGTACTTC. Translation: CASSPSQVYEQYF. The chain is built from TRBV18 and TRBJ2-7, with D hard to call. CDR1 KGHSH and CDR2 LQKENI come from the germline V gene. Trimming left V 2 bases short and J 3 bases short, with 8 bases between. The length of the CDR3 is 13 residues.

The chain joins TRBV4-1 to TRBJ2-1; perhaps TRBD2 as D (6 bases). Germline V gene data show CDR1 as MGHRA and CDR2 as YSYEKL. Trimming took 5 bases from V and 4 from J, leaving 15 bases between them. The CDR3 contains 15 residues. CDR3 residues: CASSLVASAYNEQFF. DNA of the CDR3: TGCGCCAGCAGCTTGGTGGCTAGCGCGTACAATGAGCAGTTCTTC.

This clone has a handful of counts. The rearrangement uses TRBV10-3 and TRBJ2-7, with 9 bases matching TRBD1. Germline V lookup: CDR1 ENHRY, CDR2 SYGVKD. The CDR3 consists of 14 residues. V dropped 6 bases and J dropped 5; count of bases not matched to a gene: 8. The CDR3 nucleotides are TGTGCCATCAGGGGGGACAGGGCGTTCCACGAGCAGTACTTC. It encodes CAIRGDRAFHEQYF.

This clone was counted a few times. CDR3 sequence reads: CASNSGNSYEQYF. The DNA for the CDR3 is TGTGCCAGCAATAGCGGGAATTCCTACGAGCAGTACTTC. V gene TRBV9 combines with J gene TRBJ2-7, with TRBD2 matching over 8 bases. Germline lookup yields CDR1 SGDLS and CDR2 YYNGEE. The length of the CDR3 is 13 residues. V lost 6 bases, J lost 1 base, and 3 bases stayed unmatched.

This clone was observed once. The V gene is TRBV9, the J gene TRBJ2-1; D is unclear. The V gene's germline CDR1 is SGDLS and CDR2 YYNGEE. The V gene lost 4 bases and the J gene lost 0 bases, with 20 bases spanning the gap. The CDR3 has 18 residues. In DNA form, the CDR3 reads TGTGCCAGCAGCCTTAGACCCGCGTCAAGGAGCTCCTACAATGAGCAGTTCTTC. Amino acid sequence: CASSLRPASRSSYNEQFF.